These 22 T cell receptor beta chains were all obtained from the same sample, sequenced in a study of chemoradiotherapy in HPV16-positive cancers. Method: immunoSEQ multiplex PCR; TCRdb's copy keeps in-frame clones and lacks some. The repertoire has 45,000 to 60,000 clones, under 95% of them found once; the top ten carry roughly 3.3%. Sequenced material: blood, taken from a patient who underwent chemoradiotherapy. The receptors originated from a human donor with HPV-associated anogenital cancer.

The chain links TRBV4-2 to TRBJ2-6, with D maybe TRBD1 (6 bases). Trimming shortened V by 0 bases and J by 0 bases, and 18 bases separated the two germline ends. Germline CDR1 and CDR2: LGHNA and YNFKEQ. The CDR3 runs to 20 residues. Written as DNA, the CDR3 is TGTGCCAGCAGCCAAGATAAGGGACACAGAAGAACCTCTGGGGCCAACGTCCTGACTTTC. It is translated as CASSQDKGHRRTSGANVLTF.

The rearrangement joins TRBV6-5 to TRBJ2-5; D not resolved. The V gene's germline CDR1 is MNHEY and CDR2 SVGAGI. The CDR3 spans 13 residues. V dropped 4 bases and J dropped 2 bases, with 8 bases sitting between them. The CDR3, as DNA: TGTGCCAGCAGTTTATTATCTCAAGAGACCCAGTACTTC. Protein sequence: CASSLLSQETQYF.

This chain joins TRBV5-1 and TRBJ2-1; D uncertain. Trimming left V 4 bases short and J 8 bases short, with 13 bases between. CDR3 length equals 13 residues. Per the germline V gene, CDR1 is SGHRS and CDR2 is YFSETQ. CDR3 sequence: CASSPGYMHEQFF. Here the CDR3 DNA reads TGCGCCAGCAGCCCTGGTTATATGCATGAGCAGTTCTTC.

The gene calls are TRBV6-5 and TRBJ2-5; D ambiguous. The V gene lost 6 bases and the J gene lost 5 bases, with 13 bases spanning the gap. The CDR3 covers 13 residues. From germline, CDR1 is MNHEY and CDR2 SVGAGI. The CDR3 region is CASSVARQETQYF. CDR3 in DNA: TGTGCCAGCAGCGTAGCCCGCCAGGAGACCCAGTACTTC.

This sequence joins TRBV4-1 and TRBJ1-2; the D gene is possibly TRBD1 (6 bases). Germline V gives CDR1 MGHRA, CDR2 YSYEKL. The V and J ends lost 0 bases and 3 bases respectively, with 8 bases between them. This CDR3 region has 14 residues. The CDR3 loop is CASSQDSGDYGYTF. For the CDR3, the DNA is TGCGCCAGCAGCCAAGATTCAGGGGACTATGGCTACACCTTC.

V usage is TRBV29-1 and J usage is TRBJ2-7; D possibly matches TRBD1 or TRBD2 (5 bases each). V was shortened by 7 bases and J by 7 bases, with 14 bases between the two germline ends. CDR1 is SQVTM, CDR2 ANQGSEA, per germline. The CDR3 totals 11 residues. The CDR3 region is CSASWAGEQYF. DNA for the CDR3: TGCAGCGCTAGCTGGGCAGGGGAGCAGTACTTC.

V is TRBV30 and J is TRBJ1-1; possibly TRBD1 for D (5 bases). Germline lookup yields CDR1 GTSNPN and CDR2 SVGIG (reference sequence). V shed 4 bases and J shed 1 base, with 10 bases lying between them. The CDR3 sequence is 13 residues long. The CDR3 DNA sequence: TGTGCCTGGACAAGGGGCTCGAACACTGAAGCTTTCTTT. This translates into CAWTRGSNTEAFF. Full variable domain (rest looked up from reference TRBV30 and TRBJ1-1): SQTIHQWPATLVQPVGSPLSLECTVEGTSNPNLYWYRQAAGRGLQLLFYSVGIGQISSEVPQNLSASRPQDRQFILSSKKLLLSDSGFYLCAWTRGSNTEAFFGQGTRLTVV.

The chain combines TRBV28 with TRBJ2-7, with TRBD1 identical over 11 bases. CDR3 size: 15 residues. Germline V gene data show CDR1 as MDHEN and CDR2 as SYDVKM. Trimming took 2 bases from V and 3 from J; bases not matched to a gene: 3. The CDR3 nucleotides are TGTGCCAGCAGTTTAACTGGGACAGGGGGCTACGAGCAGTACTTC. This encodes CASSLTGTGGYEQYF.

The chain uses TRBV27 and TRBJ2-7, with D unclear. Per germline, CDR1 MNHEY and CDR2 SMNVEV (reference sequence). The V gene lost 6 bases and the J gene lost 0 bases, with 6 bases spanning the gap. The CDR3 runs 12 residues. CDR3 amino acids: CASRGSSYEQYF. For the CDR3, the DNA is TGTGCCAGCAGGGGTAGCTCCTACGAGCAGTACTTC.

The genes are TRBV30 and TRBJ1-3; no clear D. This CDR3 spans 15 amino acids. Germline loops: CDR1 GTSNPN, CDR2 SVGIG (reference sequence). The ends were cut back, 2 bases at V and 0 bases at J, with 11 bases in the middle. The DNA of the CDR3 is TGTGCCTGGAGTCGGATCGGTCCCTCTGGAAACACCATATATTTT. Its translation is CAWSRIGPSGNTIYF.

This chain links TRBV5-1 with TRBJ1-4, with 10 bases aligning to TRBD1. CDR1 and CDR2 (germline): SGHRS, YFSETQ. This CDR3 spans 17 amino acids. Unmatched junction bases numbered 14, after V lost 4 bases and J lost 8 bases. The CDR3 reads CASSLSGTGAGGEKLFF. CDR3 DNA: TGCGCCAGCAGCCTGTCCGGGACAGGGGCCGGGGGAGAAAAACTGTTTTTT.

The chain combines TRBV7-2 with TRBJ2-3; TRBD2 matches at 12 bases. CDR3 length equals 15 residues. J lost 4 bases, V lost 8 bases, and 7 bases had no gene match. The germline V gene has CDR1 SGHTA and CDR2 FQGNSA. CDR3 nucleotide sequence: TGTGCCAGCGGCCGACTAGCGGGAGATTCAGATACGCAGTATTTT. It specifies CASGRLAGDSDTQYF.

V gene TRBV7-9 combines with J gene TRBJ1-2; 7 positions match TRBD1. CDR1 is SEHNR, CDR2 FQNEAQ, per germline (reference sequence). The CDR3 is made up of 14 amino acids. V shed 5 bases and J 4 bases; nucleotides not matched to a gene: 7. CDR3 coding DNA: TGTGCCAGCAGCGATACAGGGGCAGGCTATGGCTACACCTTC. It encodes CASSDTGAGYGYTF.

This rearrangement joins TRBV6-5 to TRBJ2-7; tentatively, D is TRBD1 (5 bases). The CDR3 contains 13 residues. Germline V gene sequence: CDR1 MNHEY, CDR2 SVGAGI. V dropped 6 bases and J dropped 5 bases, with 14 bases sitting between them. CDR3 sequence: CASRSGKGNEQYF. CDR3 sequence (DNA): TGTGCCAGCAGATCTGGGAAGGGGAACGAGCAGTACTTC.

The chain recombines TRBV6-1 with TRBJ1-1; TRBD1 matches 12 bases. The CDR3 contains 16 residues. In germline, CDR1 is MNHNS, CDR2 SASEGT. V shed 6 bases and J 5 bases; nucleotides not matched to a gene: 10. In DNA, the CDR3 is TGTGCCAGCAGGGAACCGGGACAGGGGGCGCATACTGAAGCTTTCTTT. The encoded protein is CASREPGQGAHTEAFF.

Concerning this clone itself: One end of the junction is discordant with germline, which a read error may explain. The J gene is TRBJ1-1, the V gene TRBV2, with D perhaps matching TRBD1 (5 bases). Germline V gene data show CDR1 as SNHLY and CDR2 as FYNNEI. The CDR3 consists of 14 residues. DNA for the CDR3: TGTGCCAACAGTGAGGGGACGGCTTTCACTGAAGCTTTCTTT. Protein sequence: CANSEGTAFTEAFF.

This chain links TRBV4-1 with TRBJ2-5, with D perhaps TRBD1 or TRBD2 (5 bases each). CDR3 length equals 15 residues. V lost 0 bases and J lost 9, with 17 bases in between. Germline CDR1 MGHRA, CDR2 YSYEKL. CDR3 residues: CASSQDRDPSLSQYF. The DNA of the CDR3 is TGCGCCAGCAGCCAAGATCGGGACCCCTCCTTGTCCCAGTACTTC.

V and J are TRBV7-9 and TRBJ2-3; 9 nucleotides align to TRBD1. This CDR3 contains 15 residues. In germline, CDR1 is SEHNR, CDR2 FQNEAQ (reference sequence). V lost 2 bases, J lost 5 bases, and 5 bases stayed unmatched. The CDR3 DNA follows: TGTGCCAGCAGCTTACAGACAGGGGGTGTAGATACGCAGTATTTT. Its protein is CASSLQTGGVDTQYF.

The chain is built from TRBV7-3 and TRBJ2-1; 10 bases agree with TRBD2. V shed 5 bases and J 6 bases; nucleotides not matched to a gene: 16. CDR3 length: 18 amino acids. In germline, CDR1 is SGHTA, CDR2 FQGTGA. This chain's CDR3 is CASSPTSSGRALVNEQFF. In DNA form, the CDR3 reads TGTGCCAGCAGCCCCACATCCAGCGGGAGGGCATTGGTCAATGAGCAGTTCTTC.

This chain joins TRBV13 and TRBJ2-3, with no clear D. V dropped 1 base and J dropped 0 bases, with 8 bases sitting between them. In germline, CDR1 is PRHDT, CDR2 FYEKMQ (reference sequence). This CDR3 is 15 amino acids long. CDR3 region: CASSLEGRSTDTQYF. Here the CDR3 DNA reads TGTGCCAGCAGCTTAGAAGGCCGCAGCACAGATACGCAGTATTTT.

This chain joins TRBV5-1 and TRBJ2-7, with D perhaps matching TRBD2 (5 bases). This CDR3 has 14 amino acids. V was trimmed by 3 bases and J by 7 bases, leaving 17 bases between them. The V gene's germline CDR1 is SGHRS and CDR2 YFSETQ. CDR3 nucleotide sequence: TGCGCCAGCAGCTCCCGGGATCCCGAGGAAGAGCAGTACTTC. Protein product: CASSSRDPEEEQYF.

The chain has TRBV27 and TRBJ1-6; D may be TRBD1 (5 bases). This CDR3 has 13 residues. Germline CDR1 is MNHEY and CDR2 is SMNVEV (reference sequence). The V gene lost 5 bases and the J gene lost 14 bases, with 16 bases spanning the gap. CDR3 sequence: CASSPREWGALHF. Written as DNA, the CDR3 is TGTGCCAGCAGTCCCAGGGAGTGGGGGGCCCTCCACTTT.